Shown below are 3 T cell receptor beta chains from a single sample sequenced in a study of T cells in Graves' hyperthyroidism and ophthalmopathy. Authors of the study amplified TCR beta CDR3 regions from RNA transcripts. The HTBI primer set served for first-round RT-PCR of the TCR CDR3. MiXCR, run by TCRdb on the multiplex PCR reads, gives a single entry per CDR3 protein. The sample carries some 600,000 distinct CDR3 sequences, roughly 13% recorded once. The sample comprised blood. These receptors all come from a woman in her twenties or thirties with Graves' hyperthyroidism that later progressed to Graves' ophthalmopathy.

This clonotype came up many times. The chain has TRBV12-3 or TRBV12-4 and TRBJ2-1; the D is unclear. The CDR3 runs to 15 residues. V lost 8 bases and J 5 bases, leaving 19 bases between the germline ends. The CDR3 region has the DNA TGTGCCAGCGAAGCAGGACCCTGGGAAGACAATGAGCAGTTCTTC. It yields the protein CASEAGPWEDNEQFF.

Ten or more counts support this clonotype. The chain has TRBV7-9 and TRBJ2-7; perhaps TRBD1 as D (5 bases). CDR1 and CDR2 from the germline V gene are SEHNR and FQNEAQ (reference sequence). V was pared by 1 base and J by 2 bases, with 18 bases between. This CDR3 comprises 17 residues. The CDR3 nucleotides read TGTGCCAGCAGCTTAGTACCCGGACATACGTCCACCTACGAGCAGTACTTC. Its translation: CASSLVPGHTSTYEQYF.

V and J are TRBV19 and TRBJ2-3, with TRBD1 identical over 7 bases. The CDR3 spans 15 residues. V was pared by 5 bases and J by 5 bases, with 10 bases of the junction left unmatched. Germline CDR1 LNHDA, CDR2 SQIVND (reference sequence). The CDR3 here is CASSFSGTARDTQYF. The DNA for the CDR3 is TGTGCCAGTAGTTTCTCCGGGACAGCGAGAGATACGCAGTATTTT.